The T cell receptor (beta chain) described here comes from a study of blood T cell repertoires in COVID-19. Background on the study: Samples of COVID-19 (acute and convalescent) were obtained from the United States, Italy and Spain.

Germline lookup yields CDR1 SGHVS and CDR2 FQNEAQ. The length of the CDR3 is 14 residues. J lost 4 bases, V lost 6 bases, and 6 bases had no gene match. Methods used by the authors: It was from reference gene primer amplification that nucleated cell counts were estimated. Repertoires were generated with immunoSEQ multiplex PCR, while TCRdb's copy carries only in-frame clones and drops some. The V and J calls and clone size are taken from that table; D and trimming were inferred from the DNA. The sample has 200,000 to 250,000 clones, roughly 84% seen once. This chain connects TRBV7-8 to TRBJ2-5; 9 bases are shared with TRBD1. Sequenced material: peripheral blood. This TCR came from a middle-aged woman with active or convalescent COVID-19. As DNA, the CDR3 is TGTGCCAGCAGACAGACAGGGGGGAGAGAGACCCAGTACTTC. Amino acid sequence: CASRQTGGRETQYF.